This T cell receptor (beta chain) was recorded in a study of control samples from healthy donors and cancer patients. The method was immunoSEQ multiplex PCR; TCRdb's version includes in-frame clones alone and lacks a portion of them. The sample consists of about 170,000 clones, around 92% of them appearing once. CDR1 is SGDLS, CDR2 YYNGEE, per germline. The germline V and J ends were trimmed by 4 bases and 6 bases, with 20 bases remaining between them. There are 15 residues in the CDR3. V gene TRBV9 combines with J gene TRBJ2-7; D tentatively reads TRBD1 or TRBD2 (7 bases each). The specimen sequenced was blood. The source of this sequence is a woman between 25 and 40 years old in good health. The CDR3 is CASSRREGAAGEQYF. DNA for the CDR3: TGTGCCAGCAGCAGGAGGGAGGGGGCAGCGGGCGAGCAGTACTTC.